Below are 23 T cell receptor beta chains sequenced from a single sample in a study of blood T cell repertoires in COVID-19. Generated by immunoSEQ multiplex PCR, the TCRdb table keeps only in-frame clones and is missing some. The data contain more than 350,000 clones, approximately 92% of them seen just once; the ten biggest clones take up roughly 0.99%. Sequenced input: PBMCs or T cells enriched from blood (not recorded which). These receptors originate from a man aged 18 to 35 who had recovered from COVID-19.

The V and J genes are TRBV12-3 or TRBV12-4 and TRBJ2-7; weak D call: TRBD2 (5 bases). With 5 bases removed from V and 9 bases from J, the gap between germline ends came to 14 bases. This CDR3 has 12 amino acids. CDR3 sequence: CASSLDLRAQYF. DNA for the CDR3: TGTGCCAGCAGTCTGGACTTAAGGGCGCAGTACTTC.

The V gene is TRBV24-1, the J gene TRBJ1-1, with 8 bases that match TRBD1. The CDR3 is made up of 16 amino acids. V lost 6 bases and J lost 0; bases outside the gene matches: 8. Looked up from germline, CDR1 is KGHDR and CDR2 is SFDVKD. The CDR3 loop is CATSQFQGAVNTEAFF. CDR3 nucleotides: TGTGCCACCAGTCAGTTTCAGGGGGCTGTGAACACTGAAGCTTTCTTT.

This clone was found a few times. This sequence joins TRBV20-1 and TRBJ1-2, with 7 bases lining up with TRBD1. Per germline, CDR1 DFQATT and CDR2 SNEGSKA (reference sequence). This CDR3 has 14 residues. Trimming cost V 3 bases and J 1 base; bases outside gene matches: 5. Here the CDR3 DNA reads TGCAGTGCTAGTCTGACAGGGCTTAACTATGGCTACACCTTC. Protein sequence: CSASLTGLNYGYTF.

The chain carries TRBV19 and TRBJ2-2, with a possible D match to TRBD2 (5 bases). Trimming pared 5 bases from V and 4 bases from J, leaving 14 bases between. Germline V lookup: CDR1 LNHDA, CDR2 SQIVND (reference sequence). CDR3 size: 15 residues. This CDR3 is CASSAYRAGTGELFF. The CDR3 DNA reads as TGTGCCAGTAGTGCGTACCGGGCGGGCACCGGGGAGCTGTTTTTT.

This clone showed up just once. The chain employs TRBV30 and TRBJ1-5, with TRBD1 matching over 8 bases. The length of the CDR3 is 15 residues. Germline-derived CDR1 and CDR2 are GTSNPN and SVGIG (reference sequence). J gave up 3 bases and V 4 bases, and 8 bases lay outside the gene matches. The CDR3, as DNA: TGTGCCTGGAACCTCCAGGGGGCTTCCAATCAGCCCCAGCATTTT. The encoded protein is CAWNLQGASNQPQHF.

The rearrangement joins TRBV30 to TRBJ1-6; D may be TRBD1 (5 bases). Trimming stripped 5 bases from V and 5 bases from J, with 7 bases between. Germline-derived CDR1 and CDR2 are GTSNPN and SVGIG (reference sequence). This CDR3 has 12 amino acids. The CDR3 protein is CAWDSHNSPLHF. The CDR3 DNA is TGTGCCTGGGACAGTCATAATTCACCCCTCCACTTT.

The rearrangement uses TRBV27 and TRBJ2-2; 8 bases are a match to TRBD2. The V gene end was trimmed by 5 bases and the J gene end by 5 bases; junction bases not matched to a gene: 7. The CDR3 runs to 15 residues. CDR1 is MNHEY, CDR2 SMNVEV, per germline (reference sequence). The CDR3 spells CASSTPPGGTGELFF. CDR3 sequence (DNA): TGTGCCAGCAGTACCCCTCCGGGAGGGACCGGGGAGCTGTTTTTT.

The chain links TRBV5-4 to TRBJ2-1; 10 nucleotides agree with TRBD1. The V and J ends lost 4 bases and 1 base, in that order; junction bases with no gene match: 2. Germline assignment: CDR1 SGHNT and CDR2 YYREEE (reference sequence). The CDR3 covers 15 residues. The CDR3 sequence is CASSRDRGSYNEQFF. Written as DNA, the CDR3 is TGTGCCAGCAGCCGGGACAGGGGATCCTACAATGAGCAGTTCTTC.

The table lists this clone with a count of one. The sample holds other DNA sequences that translate to the same CDR3. The chain employs TRBV18 and TRBJ2-4; 9 bases align to TRBD1. V lost 2 bases to trimming and J lost 6 bases; unmatched junction nucleotides: 5. CDR1 and CDR2 (germline): KGHSH, LQKENI. CDR3 length: 15 amino acids. DNA for the CDR3: TGTGCCAGCTCACCAACAGGGGGCGAAGGAAACATTCAGTACTTC. Translation gives CASSPTGGEGNIQYF.

The chain joins TRBV30 to TRBJ2-7; the D is unclear. V was pared by 0 bases and J by 8 bases, with 8 bases between. This CDR3 has 11 residues. Germline CDR1 reads GTSNPN; CDR2 reads SVGIG (reference sequence). CDR3 protein: CAWSVMSQQYF. The CDR3 DNA is TGTGCCTGGAGTGTCATGAGCCAGCAGTACTTC. The full variable domain, its missing parts supplied by reference TRBV30 and TRBJ2-7, is SQTIHQWPATLVQPVGSPLSLECTVEGTSNPNLYWYRQAAGRGLQLLFYSVGIGQISSEVPQNLSASRPQDRQFILSSKKLLLSDSGFYLCAWSVMSQQYFGPGTRLTVT.

The V call is TRBV7-2, the J call TRBJ1-2; the D gene is possibly TRBD1 (5 bases). V was clipped by 5 bases and J by 3 bases, with 19 bases between them. The CDR3 loop spans 16 amino acids. Germline lookup yields CDR1 SGHTA and CDR2 FQGNSA. The CDR3 region is CASSPPYGSGHYGYTF. CDR3 DNA: TGTGCCAGCAGCCCTCCCTACGGCTCAGGGCACTATGGCTACACCTTC.

V is TRBV5-5 and J is TRBJ2-5, with a tentative D call TRBD1 (6 bases). V lost 4 bases to trimming and J lost 1 base, with 11 bases between them. This CDR3 is built from 14 residues. The V gene's germline CDR1 is SGHKS and CDR2 YYEKEE (reference sequence). The CDR3 sequence is CASSPGDTQETQYF. The CDR3 coding sequence is TGTGCCAGCAGCCCCGGGGACACCCAAGAGACCCAGTACTTC.

The gene calls are TRBV11-2 and TRBJ1-6; the match to TRBD1 covers 8 bases. In germline, CDR1 is SGHAT, CDR2 FQNNGV. V dropped 5 bases and J dropped 11; count of bases not matched to a gene: 8. The CDR3 runs to 14 residues. The CDR3 DNA sequence: TGTGCCAGCAGCCAAAGGACAGGGTGGACACCCCTCCACTTT. Its protein product is CASSQRTGWTPLHF.

V is TRBV6-5 and J is TRBJ1-1; D unclear. From germline, CDR1 is MNHEY and CDR2 SVGAGI. V lost 0 bases, J lost 4 bases, and 9 bases lay in between. The CDR3 runs to 14 residues. This CDR3 reads CASSYSWAGTEAFF. The DNA of the CDR3 is TGTGCCAGCAGTTACTCCTGGGCTGGCACTGAAGCTTTCTTT.

The rearrangement joins TRBV5-1 to TRBJ1-1; D call uncertain. Trimming removed 0 bases at V and 0 bases at J, with 12 bases between. The V gene's germline CDR1 is SGHRS and CDR2 YFSETQ. The CDR3 loop spans 16 amino acids. The CDR3 DNA reads as TGCGCCAGCAGCTTGGAAAGCTTTAGAATGAACACTGAAGCTTTCTTT. Residues: CASSLESFRMNTEAFF.

The V gene is TRBV3-1 (or the pseudogene TRBV3-2), the J gene TRBJ1-4, with a tentative D call TRBD1 (6 bases). CDR1 and CDR2 (germline): LGHDT, YNNKEL (reference sequence). The CDR3 has 16 amino acids. V was trimmed by 1 base and J by 3 bases, leaving 12 bases between them. The CDR3 nucleotides read TGTGCCAGCAGCCAAGGTTTTGGGGGCCCTAATGAAAAACTGTTTTTT. Encoded protein: CASSQGFGGPNEKLFF.

The rearrangement links TRBV7-6 to TRBJ1-6; D may be TRBD1 (5 bases). The V end lost 1 base, the J end lost 10 bases, and 11 bases lay between the germline ends. This CDR3 contains 14 residues. CDR1 and CDR2 (germline): SGHVS, FNYEAQ. The CDR3 DNA reads as TGTGCCAGCAGCTTAGGGCAGGGTGGATCACCCCTCCACTTT. It yields the protein CASSLGQGGSPLHF.

This clone has just one count. The chain couples TRBV7-6 to TRBJ1-5; TRBD1 matches at 9 bases. V was pared by 5 bases and J by 3 bases, with 5 bases of the junction left unmatched. The length of the CDR3 is 15 residues. Germline V gene data show CDR1 as SGHVS and CDR2 as FNYEAQ. The DNA for the CDR3 is TGTGCCAGCAGCCAAACAGGGGGCGACAATCAGCCCCAGCATTTT. It yields the protein CASSQTGGDNQPQHF. Full variable domain (outside the CDR3, taken from reference TRBV7-6 and TRBJ1-5): GAGVSQSPRYKVTKRGQDVALRCDPISGHVSLYWYRQALGQGPEFLTYFNYEAQQDKSGLPNDRFSAERPEGSISTLTIQRTEQRDSAMYRCASSQTGGDNQPQHFGDGTRLSIL.

The genes are TRBV5-1 and TRBJ2-7, with 7 bases lining up with TRBD2. Germline V gives CDR1 SGHRS, CDR2 YFSETQ. The V segment lost 1 base and the J segment 1 base; nucleotides outside the gene matches: 5. The CDR3 consists of 15 residues. Here the CDR3 reads CASSLLAGASYEQYF. The DNA for the CDR3 is TGCGCCAGCAGCTTGCTCGCGGGAGCGTCCTACGAGCAGTACTTC.

With respect to this clone: The identical CDR3 is also encoded by other nucleotide sequences in the sample. The chain is built from TRBV28 and TRBJ1-2, with D maybe TRBD1 (6 bases). Germline CDR1 and CDR2: MDHEN and SYDVKM. The CDR3 totals 13 residues. V was clipped by 4 bases and J by 5 bases, with 11 bases between them. The CDR3 DNA sequence: TGTGCCAGCAGTTCTGGGCAGGGGTATGGCTACACCTTC. Encoded protein: CASSSGQGYGYTF.

The rearrangement links TRBV7-9 to TRBJ2-7; 12 nucleotides match TRBD2. The germline V gene encodes CDR1 SEHNR and CDR2 FQNEAQ (reference sequence). The junction had 2 bases not matched to a gene; V was cut back by 4 bases and J by 4 bases. The length of the CDR3 is 14 residues. The DNA for the CDR3 is TGTGCCAGCAGCTCGACTAGCGGGAGTTACGAGCAGTACTTC. Its protein product is CASSSTSGSYEQYF.

This clone appeared once. The gene calls are TRBV25-1 and TRBJ1-4, with D perhaps TRBD1 (6 bases). CDR1 MGHDK and CDR2 SYGVNS come from the germline V gene. The CDR3 loop spans 13 amino acids. Trimming removed 4 bases from V and 7 bases from J, with 10 bases in between. The CDR3 region has the DNA TGTGCCAGCAGTGTTACAGGGATTGAAAAACTGTTTTTT. Its translation is CASSVTGIEKLFF.

This clone has a count of ten or more. The genes are TRBV3-1 (or the pseudogene TRBV3-2) and TRBJ1-3; 11 bases are a match to TRBD1. Germline CDR1 reads LGHDT; CDR2 reads YNNKEL (reference sequence). The CDR3 loop spans 16 amino acids. V lost 4 bases to trimming and J lost 4 bases; unmatched junction nucleotides: 6. The DNA of the CDR3 is TGTGCCAGCAGCCCCTGGACAGGGGGCATAGGAAACACCATATATTTT. This translates into CASSPWTGGIGNTIYF.